This paragraph reports one TCR beta chain. Its specificity is unknown. V gave up 1 base and J gave up 5 bases, with 8 bases separating them. The germline V gene has CDR1 LGHDT and CDR2 YNNKEL (reference sequence). This CDR3 contains 13 residues. The data stem from a study of Ad26.COV2.S vaccination and SARS-CoV-2 variants. Clones were read by immunoSEQ multiplex PCR, and TCRdb kept only the in-frame ones, dropping some. The table records roughly 330,000 clones, about 90% of them present only once. Treatment indicated: about 20 received Ad26.COV2.S at low or high dose, single or two shots; about five received placebo; per-sample allocation not given. The samples were gathered on day 63 after the first injection of vaccine or placebo. Study results and caveats: Vaccinated and placebo-treated recipients had similar non-spike TCR breadth. Total responses of T cells may have been underestimated by the analyses of TCR breadth and depth.

Sequences were derived from peripheral blood, sampled in a trial of Ad26.COV2.S vaccine versus placebo. This sequence was found in a person between 18 and 65 years old who received the Ad26.COV2.S COVID-19 vaccine or a placebo. This chain uses TRBV3-1 (or the pseudogene TRBV3-2) with TRBJ1-2; TRBD1 might be the D (5 bases). The CDR3 region has the DNA TGTGCCAGCAGCCAAGCAGGGTTTTATGGCTACACCTTC. The encoded protein is CASSQAGFYGYTF.